This T cell receptor beta chain appears in the sequencing data of a study of cytomegalovirus exposure and HLA in healthy donors. Study at large: The Caucasian-associated ancestry cluster held about 80% of a few hundred genotyped donors. Regarding the study as a whole: In a later analysis, TCR beta V- and J-gene trimming showed a link to a missense DCLRE1C variant.

The PCR made use of 60 Vbeta and 13 Jbeta primers. Clones were read by immunoSEQ multiplex PCR, and TCRdb kept only the in-frame ones, dropping some. Among roughly 66,000 clones, approximately 60% were seen once, and the ten largest hold 3%. Remarks on this clone: Its antigen is not identified.

This receptor was identified in a woman aged 50 to 60 in good health and CMV-seronegative. The sample consisted of PBMCs.

CDR3 coding DNA: TGCGCCAGCAGTGTACTAGCGGGAAGCTCCTACGAGCAGTACTTC. It translates to CASSVLAGSSYEQYF. This sequence joins TRBV10-2 and TRBJ2-7; 10 bases map to TRBD2. J lost 0 bases, V lost 4 bases, and 3 bases had no gene match. The CDR3 has 15 residues. Germline V gene data show CDR1 as WSHSY and CDR2 as SAAADI.